This TCR beta chain originates from a study of blood T cell repertoires in COVID-19. Original processing notes: Amplifying reference gene primers gave estimates of nucleated cell counts. The table came from immunoSEQ multiplex PCR; TCRdb's copy has only in-frame clones and leaves some out. V and J calls and clone size are as listed in that table; D and trimming were resolved from the DNA. The data show a few hundred thousand clones, roughly 84% seen once. The ends were cut back, 4 bases at V and 1 base at J, with 5 bases in the middle. The CDR3 is 12 residues long. The sequenced material came from peripheral blood. The clonotype was recovered from a woman aged 60-75 years with acute or convalescent COVID-19. The chain links TRBV12-3 or TRBV12-4 to TRBJ2-7; D is ambiguous. CDR3 protein: CASSSLSYEQYF. In DNA, the CDR3 is TGTGCCAGCAGTTCCCTTTCCTACGAGCAGTACTTC.